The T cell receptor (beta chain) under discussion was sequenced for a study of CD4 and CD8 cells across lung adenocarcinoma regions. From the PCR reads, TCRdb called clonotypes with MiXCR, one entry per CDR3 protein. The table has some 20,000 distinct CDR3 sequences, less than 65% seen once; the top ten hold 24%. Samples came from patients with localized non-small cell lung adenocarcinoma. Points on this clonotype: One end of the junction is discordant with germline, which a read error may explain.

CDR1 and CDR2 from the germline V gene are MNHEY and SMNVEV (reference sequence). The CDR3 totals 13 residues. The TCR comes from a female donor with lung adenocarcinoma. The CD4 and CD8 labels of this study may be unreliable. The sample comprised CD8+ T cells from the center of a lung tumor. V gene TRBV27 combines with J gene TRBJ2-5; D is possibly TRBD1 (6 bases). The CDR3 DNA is TGTGGCAGCAGGGGCCGTGACCAAGAGACCCAGTACTTC. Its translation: CGSRGRDQETQYF.